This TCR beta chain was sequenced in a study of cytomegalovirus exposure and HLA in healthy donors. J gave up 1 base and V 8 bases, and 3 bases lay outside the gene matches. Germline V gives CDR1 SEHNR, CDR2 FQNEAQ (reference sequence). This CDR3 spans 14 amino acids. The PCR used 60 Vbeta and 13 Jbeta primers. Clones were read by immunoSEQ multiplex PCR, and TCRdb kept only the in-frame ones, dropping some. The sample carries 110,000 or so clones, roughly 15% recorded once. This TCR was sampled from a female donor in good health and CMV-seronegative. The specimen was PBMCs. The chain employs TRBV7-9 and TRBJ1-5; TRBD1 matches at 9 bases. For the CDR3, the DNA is TGTGCCAGCGGGGGACAGGGAAGCAATCAGCCCCAGCATTTT. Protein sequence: CASGGQGSNQPQHF.